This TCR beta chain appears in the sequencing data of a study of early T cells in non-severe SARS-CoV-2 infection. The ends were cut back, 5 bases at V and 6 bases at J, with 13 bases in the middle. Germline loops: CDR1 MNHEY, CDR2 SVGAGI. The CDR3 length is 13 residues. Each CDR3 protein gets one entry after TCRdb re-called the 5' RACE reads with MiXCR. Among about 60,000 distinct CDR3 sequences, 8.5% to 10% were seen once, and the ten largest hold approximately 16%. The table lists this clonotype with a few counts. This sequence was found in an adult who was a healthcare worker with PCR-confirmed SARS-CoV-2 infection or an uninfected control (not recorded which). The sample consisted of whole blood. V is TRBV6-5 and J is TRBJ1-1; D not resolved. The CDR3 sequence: CASSLGGPPEAFF. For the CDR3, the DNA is TGTGCCAGCAGTCTCGGCGGGCCCCCTGAAGCTTTCTTT.